This T cell receptor beta chain was captured in a study of cytomegalovirus exposure and HLA in healthy donors (TCRdb year 2017). Looking at the study overall: An earlier analysis of 587 of the donors reported around 280 Gb of sequence data and roughly 120 million unique TCR beta sequences obtained from about 179 million T cells. The study combined high-throughput TCR immunosequencing, statistical association of individual TCRs with disease status, and machine learning to predict cytomegalovirus infection status. HLA typing included class I and class II loci at four-digit resolution. Using immunosequencing, the study profiled T cell repertoires from 500 to 800 subjects and related those repertoires to cytomegalovirus serostatus. Along with the approximately 600-subject first cohort, a separate validation cohort of approximately 110 different subjects was used. The number of typed donors differed by locus: roughly 629-630 for A, B, C, DRB1 and DQB1; approximately 530 for DQA1; 606 for DPA1; and roughly 450 for DPB1. Every discovery cohort repertoire had been produced on one sequencing platform. The study was designed to test whether signatures of past pathogen exposure could be identified by cataloging public T cell receptors. The genetic ancestry cluster associated with self-reported Caucasian donors included 81% of the roughly 400 genotyped donors. An earlier analysis of a few hundred of the donors applied high-throughput TCR beta sequencing to assess whether each TCR beta V gene segment acted as functional or pseudogenic. Rather than using new phenotypic data, the later analysis identified candidate immune exposures from TCR beta sequences and from how often those sequences occurred across donors. A later genetic analysis used genome-wide SNP genotypes for 398 of the 666 donors, treating that subset as a discovery cohort. Roughly 5 DR-DQ haplotypes were handled as single units for association and clustering because linkage in the cohort was strong. In a later analysis, previously published TCR beta repertoires from roughly 710 donors were re-analyzed and high-resolution HLA genotyping was added so that TCR occurrence patterns could be studied. Donor age, sex, ethnicity and CMV serostatus were compiled together with the repertoire data. An early release covering roughly 580 HLA-typed donors comprised approximately 300 gigabases of sequencing data and tens of millions of unique TCR sequences. Among about 360 genotyped donors of the cohort, an average of approximately 240,000 unique TCR beta nucleotide sequences were sequenced per donor, 15% to 20% of them non-productive.

Library creation used the immunoSEQ multiplex PCR assay. For the multiplex PCR, a mixture combining 60 forward primers for TCR Vbeta segments and 13 reverse primers for TCR Jbeta segments was used. Amplification of the CDR3 region of rearranged TCR beta genes was performed with a multiplex PCR assay on genomic DNA. On the Illumina HiSeq System, the amplified TCR beta libraries were sequenced as 87-base-pair reads. The paper's data handling went like this. In a later analysis, tens of millions of unique TCR beta chains were counted across the 500 to 700 repertoires, and approximately 11 million of these chains were shared by at least two donors. Raw reads were error-corrected and collapsed into unique sequences with a nearest-neighbor algorithm that merged closely related sequences to remove PCR and sequencing errors. To assign V, D and J gene segments, CDR3 sequences were aligned to IMGT reference sequences. For a sequence to be retained, a match of at least six nucleotides was required to both a V gene segment and a J gene segment. Rearrangements were called productive when the CDR3 lacked stop codons and stayed in frame with V and J; all others were non-productive. CDR3 was defined according to IMGT convention as the region running from the second conserved V-encoded cysteine to the conserved J-encoded phenylalanine. The earlier analysis of fewer than 750 of the donors excluded sequences that lacked an unambiguous match to a single V gene segment. In an earlier analysis of around 590 of the donors, a V segment was called functional when productive rearrangements were above 56.7%, and segregating when the standard deviation between donors exceeded 5%. To diagnose cytomegalovirus status from the catalog of TCR beta chain sequences, a statistical classification framework was built. V and J gene assignment, in a later analysis, came from comparing TCR nucleotide sequences with IMGT/GENE-DB human TR gene sequences. A later analysis assigned CDR3 sequences and most-parsimonious VDJ recombination scenarios with the TCRdist pipeline. In a later analysis, each TCR beta chain was defined by its CDR3 amino acid sequence together with its V-gene family, and reads lacking a unique V-gene family were excluded. As a way to deal with suspected cross-contamination and a sequencing artifact, a later analysis dropped 640 or so nucleotide sequences that were highly shared and had low generation probability. For each public chain, a later analysis derived a clonal expansion index from normalized ranks of inferred template counts within each repertoire. A later analysis computed generation probabilities with a VDJ recombination model fitted to out-of-frame rearrangements, and checked the results against IGoR. A later analysis scored TCR-TCR, TCR-HLA and TCR-CMV co-occurrence with hypergeometric tests, applying a repertoire-size bias correction to TCR pairs. A later analysis estimated false discovery rates by permuting HLA or CMV assignments 20 times. A later analysis grouped co-occurring TCRs with DBSCAN, adding TCRdist sequence similarity when clustering within HLA-allele-positive subsets. Repertoires with fewer than 30,000 or more than 120,000 public chains, plus five repertoires with anomalous nucleotide sharing, were excluded from co-occurrence clustering. Here the immuneACCESS table is served through TCRdb, limited to in-frame sequences with V and J called. Missing clones are a known gap in these copies; in checked studies unresolved V genes cover under half, and the rest lacks a known reason. That table supplies the V and J calls and clone size; D and trimming were determined from the DNA. The sample table shows about 210,000 clones, and approximately 84% are seen once. The top ten clones comprise 0.2% to 0.25% of the sample.

Per the germline V gene, SGHRS is the CDR1 and YFSETQ is the CDR2. Trimming accounts for 5 bases at V and 8 bases at J, while the number of junction bases matched to no gene is 9. Including the terminal cysteine and phenylalanine, the CDR3 comprises 14 residues. Only the CDR3 DNA is retained, 42 bases long and in frame from the first base. The cohort comprised approximately 700 healthy bone marrow donors. All cohort members were sampled while nominally healthy, although unrecorded immune exposures were likely present. The donor tested CMV seronegative and was one of the 352 seronegative cohort members. A peripheral blood sample was collected from each donor, and TCR beta sequencing was performed on peripheral blood mononuclear cells. Genomic DNA was extracted from the blood cell samples with the Qiagen DNeasy Blood Extraction Kit. A word on this clone: The antigen it recognizes is unknown. There are no base qualities to consult, and no much larger clone falls within one base.

Broad study findings and their caveats: A later genetic analysis associated a missense DCLRE1C variant with V-gene and J-gene trimming of TCR beta chains, and an independent cohort replicated the association. Because the 87-base-pair reads could not distinguish some IMGT-functional V segments, including TRBV6-2 and TRBV6-3, those segments were excluded. While some public TCRs were present in many individuals, most TCR sequences turned up only very rarely across donors. A later analysis found that most CMV-associated TCR beta chains appeared HLA-restricted, with HLA associations seemingly driven largely by CMV exposure. Cytomegalovirus status was reported to be diagnosed by the classifier with high specificity and sensitivity in both the original and validation cohorts. Roughly uniform sequencing depth across donors was assumed in presence/absence analyses, although this assumption may not hold. The study listed 150 to 200 TCR beta chains as associated with cytomegalovirus. Only TCR beta chains were sequenced in this cohort, and the absence of alpha or paired-chain data limited detectable features. When HLA alleles, especially DR and DQ, strongly co-occurred, attributing TCR associations to individual alleles was difficult. According to a later genetic analysis, donors in an Asian-associated ancestry cluster had fewer N-insertions in productive TCRs than the approximately 700-donor mean. Because counts were too low, roughly 18 rarely observed V segments, including chromosome 9 orphons, were left out of the earlier analysis of several hundred of the donors. In vitro tests confirmed that a few of the cytomegalovirus-associated TCR beta chains recognize cytomegalovirus antigens. Compared with equally common non-associated chains, HLA-associated TCR beta chains in a later analysis were more clonally expanded and had lower generation probabilities. Broadly in line with IMGT annotations, most TCR beta V segments showed up in productive rearrangements about 90% or about 30% of the time in an earlier analysis of some 590 of the donors. A later analysis found that TCR association rates varied across HLA loci, with DRB1 alleles showing the most associated TCRs and HLA-C alleles the fewest. A cluster of highly shared sequence variants was judged likely to be a technical artifact of the sequencing pipeline. Specific HLA alleles were associated with more than 15,000 TCR beta sequences at a false discovery rate of 0.05 in a later analysis. CMV serostatus was the only immune exposure information available for the cohort. Correlated functional status among segregating V segments might reflect linkage disequilibrium, but an unknown experimental factor could not be ruled out. A later analysis reported that several top co-occurrence clusters appeared linked to parvovirus B19, influenza, CMV and Epstein-Barr virus. The authors suggested that the approach could potentially be generalized to other disease states and immunological phenotypes. Because HLA typing was missing for some donors at each locus, association tests included only the typed subset. A further reported finding was that TCR beta sequences accurately predicted the HLA-A and HLA-B alleles for most subjects in the first cohort.

Material: PBMCs. Recombination joined TRBV5-1 with TRBJ2-7, with 11 central nucleotides matching TRBD2. The receptor's source is a girl aged 2-10 years in good health and CMV-seronegative. The CDR3: CASRLAGDPLKQYF. The sequenced DNA is TGCGCCAGCAGACTAGCGGGGGATCCGCTTAAGCAGTACTTC.